This T cell receptor beta chain was identified in a study of T cell changes during pregnancy in multiple sclerosis (dated by TCRdb to between 2018 and 2020). Looking at the study overall: In women with multiple sclerosis, the researchers looked at how the T cell repertoire shifted as pregnancy progressed.

On this clone: Which antigen it targets is not known. No quality values exist for individual bases; no much larger clone is one base distant.

Library generation was performed with the immunoSEQ multiplex PCR assay. In its TCRdb copy, this immuneACCESS table keeps in-frame sequences only and misses some clones. Where compared with another copy, unresolved V genes explain less than half of these, and the others have no known cause. Within this sample are 84,000 or so clones, with around 93% of them counted one time only. Together, the top ten hold over 2% of the sample. The germline V gene (reference sequence) gives CDR1 as SGHNT and CDR2 as YYREEE. CDR3 length: 15 amino acids, cysteine to phenylalanine. Only the CDR3 part of the read is kept: 45 bases, read in frame from the first base. After removal of 4 bases from V and 2 bases from J, the junction retains 7 bases not matched to a gene.

This sequence originates from a female donor with multiple sclerosis, enrolled in a pregnancy study. The V and J genes are TRBV5-4 and TRBJ2-7; the central 9 bases match TRBD2. The material was peripheral blood, obtained in the third trimester of pregnancy. The nucleotides read TGTGCCAGCAGCCCCAGCGGGGGGACTGCCTACGAGCAGTACTTC. The encoded protein is CASSPSGGTAYEQYF.